This TCR beta chain comes out of a study of cytomegalovirus exposure and HLA in healthy donors. Use of 60 Vbeta and 13 Jbeta primers characterized the PCR. TCRdb's table, derived via immunoSEQ multiplex PCR, lists solely in-frame clones and lacks some. The repertoire includes 250,000 to 350,000 clones, around 90% of them detected once, and roughly 2.3% sits in the top ten. With 0 bases clipped from V and 3 bases from J, the junction kept 7 bases outside the gene matches. The CDR3 consists of 16 residues. The germline CDR1 and CDR2 sequences are SGDLS and YYNGEE. The sample taken for sequencing was PBMCs. The rearrangement uses TRBV9 and TRBJ2-3, with 7 bases matching TRBD1. The receptor's source is a woman aged 18-29 years in good health and CMV-seronegative. In nucleotides, the CDR3 is TGTGCCAGCAGCGTAGCTGGGGGACAGCCTACAGATACGCAGTATTTT. Residues: CASSVAGGQPTDTQYF.